This T cell receptor beta chain is from a study of cytomegalovirus exposure and HLA in healthy donors. PCR amplification relied on 60 Vbeta primers (plus 13 Jbeta primers). Clones were read by immunoSEQ multiplex PCR, and TCRdb kept only the in-frame ones, dropping some. In the table there are 200,000 to 250,000 clones, roughly 79% of which are singletons. Regarding the study as a whole: Near-uniform donor sequencing depth was presumed by presence/absence analyses. CMV serostatus was the sole immune exposure data available. Cytomegalovirus association was assigned to 170 or so TCR beta chains.

This CDR3 has 12 amino acids. The germline CDR1 and CDR2 sequences are SGHAT and FQNNGV. The V end lost 3 bases, the J end lost 0 bases, and 2 bases lay between the germline ends. Regarding this clone: No antigen is known for it.

What was sequenced was PBMCs. This clonotype originated in a woman aged 35 to 49 in good health and CMV-seronegative. The rearrangement joins TRBV11-2 to TRBJ1-1, with no clear D. The CDR3 bases are TGTGCCAGCAGCTTCATGAACACTGAAGCTTTCTTT. Translation gives CASSFMNTEAFF.